This T cell receptor beta chain was identified during a study of identical twins. Findings of the study overall: Rather than following the same donors, the conclusions depended on cross-sectional statistical analysis.

TCRdb redid the calling of the 5' RACE reads with MiXCR, one entry per CDR3 protein. The sample yields a few hundred thousand distinct CDR3 sequences, about 8% seen once. This clonotype came up many times. As yet, its antigen is unknown. The CDR3 is 15 amino acids. Per germline, CDR1 SGHRS and CDR2 YFSETQ. Losses at the gene ends were 4 bases for V and 8 bases for J; bases not matched to a gene: 11. This sample also appeared in a second study, on yellow fever vaccine responses in identical twins.

The chain is built from TRBV5-1 and TRBJ2-1, with TRBD2 identical over 8 bases. The sequencing sample was made of CD8+ T cells sorted from blood. This TCR came from a woman aged 18-30 years in good health. CDR3 sequence (DNA): TGCGCCAGCAGCCCCTACTCGGGAGGGGTCCATGAGCAGTTCTTC. Residues: CASSPYSGGVHEQFF. Together with reference TRBV5-1 and TRBJ2-1, the CDR3 gives the full variable domain: KAGVTQTPRYLIKTRGQQVTLSCSPISGHRSVSWYQQTPGQGLQFLFEYFSETQRNKGNFPGRFSGRQFSNSRSEMNVSTLELGDSALYLCASSPYSGGVHEQFFGPGTRLTVL.